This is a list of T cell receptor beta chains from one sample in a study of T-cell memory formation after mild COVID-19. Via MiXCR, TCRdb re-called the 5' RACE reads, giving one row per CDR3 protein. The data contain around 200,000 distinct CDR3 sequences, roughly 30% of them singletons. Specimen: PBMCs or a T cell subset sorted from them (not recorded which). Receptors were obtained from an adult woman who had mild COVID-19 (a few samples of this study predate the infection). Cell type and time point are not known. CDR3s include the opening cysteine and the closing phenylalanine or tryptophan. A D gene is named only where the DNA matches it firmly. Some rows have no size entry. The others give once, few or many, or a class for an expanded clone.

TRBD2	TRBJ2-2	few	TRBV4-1	TGCGCCAGCAGAAAAGCGGGGGGGGCGAACACCGGGGAGCTGTTTTTT	CASRKAGGANTGELFF
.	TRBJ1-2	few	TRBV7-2	TGTGCCAGCAGCTCCCAGATGAACTATGGCTACACCTTC	CASSSQMNYGYTF
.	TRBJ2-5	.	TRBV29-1	TGCAGCGTTGAAGCGAGCGGCCACCCGTACTTC	CSVEASGHPYF
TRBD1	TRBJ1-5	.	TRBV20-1	TGCAGTGCTCGCCCATCTGGACAGGGAGTCCATCAGCCCCAGCATTTT	CSARPSGQGVHQPQHF
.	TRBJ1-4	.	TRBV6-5	TGTGCCAGCAGTTACTCTCGTGTAGAGATGAATGAAAAACTGTTTTTT	CASSYSRVEMNEKLFF
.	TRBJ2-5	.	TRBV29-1	TGCAGCGTCCGAAAAGAGACCCAGTACTTC	CSVRKETQYF
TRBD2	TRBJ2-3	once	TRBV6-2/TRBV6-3	TGTGCCAGCAGTATCCCCTGGCGGGAGTCAGATACGCAGTATTTT	CASSIPWRESDTQYF
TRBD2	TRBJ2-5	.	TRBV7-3	TGTGCCAGCAGCTCCCCCGAGACTAGCGGGGCGTACCAAGAGACCCAGTACTTC	CASSSPETSGAYQETQYF
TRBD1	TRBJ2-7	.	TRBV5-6	TGTGCCAGCAGCAGTGAGACAGGGGCCTACGAGCAGTACTTC	CASSSETGAYEQYF
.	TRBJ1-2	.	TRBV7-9	TGTGCCAGCAGCCGAGCGGGGGGACGGGGCCCCTTGGACTATGGCTACACCTTC	CASSRAGGRGPLDYGYTF
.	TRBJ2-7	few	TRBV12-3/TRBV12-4	TGTGCCAGCAGTTTACACGGGATGTCCTACGAGCAGTACTTC	CASSLHGMSYEQYF
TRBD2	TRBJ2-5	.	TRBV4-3	TGCGCCAGCAGCCAAAGACTAGCGGGAGAAGAGACCCAGTACTTC	CASSQRLAGEETQYF
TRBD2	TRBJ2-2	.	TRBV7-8	TGTGCCAGCAGCTTAGCTCCTAGCGGCACCGGGGAGCTGTTTTTT	CASSLAPSGTGELFF
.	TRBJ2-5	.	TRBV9	TGTGCCAGCAGCGTGTTTGAGGGGACCCAGTACTTC	CASSVFEGTQYF
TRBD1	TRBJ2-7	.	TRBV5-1	TGCGCCAGCAGCTTAAACACAGGGGGCGGATACGAGCAGTACTTC	CASSLNTGGGYEQYF
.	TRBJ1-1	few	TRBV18	TGTGCCAGCTCACCACCAGGGTCCCTTAAGACAAACACTGAAGCTTTCTTT	CASSPPGSLKTNTEAFF
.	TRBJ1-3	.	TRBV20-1	TGCAGTGCTAGAGCCCTCGTATACACGAACACCATATATTTT	CSARALVYTNTIYF
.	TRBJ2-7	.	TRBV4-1	TGCGCCAGCAGCCAAGTCCTGGGACGGAGCTCCTACGAGCAGTACTTC	CASSQVLGRSSYEQYF
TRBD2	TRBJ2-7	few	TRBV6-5	TGTGCCAGCAGGGATCTAGCGGGGAGCTCCTACGAGCAGTACTTC	CASRDLAGSSYEQYF
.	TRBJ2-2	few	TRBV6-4	TGTGCCAGCAGTGACTTTAACACCGGGGAGCTGTTTTTT	CASSDFNTGELFF
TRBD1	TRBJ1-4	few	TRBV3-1	TGTGCCAGCAGCCAAAAGGGGGCACTGCGGAAACTGTTTTTT	CASSQKGALRKLFF
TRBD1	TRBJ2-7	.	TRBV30	TGTGCCTGGAACCTGGGACAGGGATCGAGCTACGAGCAGTACTTC	CAWNLGQGSSYEQYF
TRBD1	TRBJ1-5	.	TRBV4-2	TGTGCCAGCAGCCCTTCCAGGACAGGAGGCAATCAGCCCCAGCATTTT	CASSPSRTGGNQPQHF
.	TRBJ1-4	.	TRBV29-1	TGCAGCGTCCACCTCGCGGGTAATGAAAAACTGTTTTTT	CSVHLAGNEKLFF
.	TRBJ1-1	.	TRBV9	TGTGCCAGCAGCGCTGGGGGGGAGACTGAAGCTTTCTTT	CASSAGGETEAFF
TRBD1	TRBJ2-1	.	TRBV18	TGTGCCAGCTCCCCAGGGGAGACAGGGTTCCCCCCTTCCTACAATGAGCAGTTCTTC	CASSPGETGFPPSYNEQFF
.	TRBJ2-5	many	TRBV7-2	TGTGCCAGCAGCTTCGGACGGCACCGGGAGACCCAGTACTTC	CASSFGRHRETQYF
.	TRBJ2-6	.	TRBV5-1	TGCGCCAGCTCTGGGGCCAACGTCCTGACTTTC	CASSGANVLTF
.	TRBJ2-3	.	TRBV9	TGTGCCAGCGCCCGAGAGATACCCCGGCAGACCGTGGATACGCAGTATTTT	CASAREIPRQTVDTQYF
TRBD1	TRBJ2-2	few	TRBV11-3	TGTGCCAGCAGCTCGGGACAGCCAACGACGAACACCGGGGAGCTGTTTTTT	CASSSGQPTTNTGELFF
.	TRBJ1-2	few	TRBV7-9	TGTGCCAGCAGCGAATTGACTTCCGGGAGGAACTATGGCTACACCTTC	CASSELTSGRNYGYTF
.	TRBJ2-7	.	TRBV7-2	TGTGCCAGCAGCTTAGTAATGGGGCAGGGGATCAACGAGCAGTACTTC	CASSLVMGQGINEQYF
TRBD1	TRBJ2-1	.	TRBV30	TGTGCCTGGAGTGAGACAGGGTATGAGCAGTTCTTC	CAWSETGYEQFF
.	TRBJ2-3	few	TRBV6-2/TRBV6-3	TGTGCCAGCAGTGGAGGGCAACCCACAGATACGCAGTATTTT	CASSGGQPTDTQYF
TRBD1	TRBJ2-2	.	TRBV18	TGTGCCAGCTCATCGAGACAGGGCTACACCGGGGAGCTGTTTTTT	CASSSRQGYTGELFF
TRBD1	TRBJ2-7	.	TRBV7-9	TGTGCCAGCAGCACGGGACAGGTAATCTCCTACGAGCAGTACTTC	CASSTGQVISYEQYF
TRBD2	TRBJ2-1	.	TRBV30	TGTGCCTGGAGTCTCGCGGGAGGTGGGAATGAGCAGTTCTTC	CAWSLAGGGNEQFF
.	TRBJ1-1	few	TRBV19	TGCGCCAGCAGCCCGGGTGAGACTGAAGCTTTCTTT	CASSPGETEAFF
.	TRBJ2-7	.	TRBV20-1	TGCAGTGCTAGGCACAGGGACTACGAGCAGTACTTC	CSARHRDYEQYF
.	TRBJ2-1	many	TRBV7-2	TGTGCCAGCAGCTTAGCCTATGAGCAGTTCTTC	CASSLAYEQFF
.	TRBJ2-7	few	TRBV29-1	TGCAGCGTTCGGACAGTTAGCTCCTACGAGCAGTACTTC	CSVRTVSSYEQYF
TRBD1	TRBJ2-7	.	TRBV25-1	TGTGCCAGCAGTGAATCGGACAGGGACCACTACGAGCAGTACTTC	CASSESDRDHYEQYF
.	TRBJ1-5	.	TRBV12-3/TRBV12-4	TGTGCCAGCAGTCGAGGGGTGGCGGGCAATCAGCCCCAGCATTTT	CASSRGVAGNQPQHF
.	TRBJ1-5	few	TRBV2	TGTGCCAGCAGTGGTCAGACAGACAATCAGCCCCAGCATTTT	CASSGQTDNQPQHF
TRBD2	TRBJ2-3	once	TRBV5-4	TGTGCCAGCAGCCCCGGGACTAGCGGGTCATGGGATACGCAGTATTTT	CASSPGTSGSWDTQYF